One sample yielded the 20 T cell receptor beta chains listed below, sequenced in a study of graft-versus-host responses after intestinal transplantation. TCRdb keeps only in-frame clones here, not all; method: immunoSEQ multiplex PCR. The profile shows more than 85,000 clones, 90% to 95% of them singletons. Their cognate antigens are unknown. This specimen was unstimulated CD8+ T cells sorted from spleen or lymph node cells, taken before intestinal transplant. The receptors come from a human donor who received an intestinal transplant.

V and J are TRBV6-5 and TRBJ1-5; possibly TRBD1 for D (5 bases). V was pared by 2 bases and J by 4 bases, with 12 bases between. CDR1 is MNHEY and CDR2 is SVGAGI in the germline V gene. This CDR3 is built from 15 residues. For the CDR3, the DNA is TGTGCCAGCAGTTACGACCCAGGGAGGAATCAGCCCCAGCATTTT. This sequence encodes CASSYDPGRNQPQHF.

V and J are TRBV19 and TRBJ2-7; possibly TRBD2 for D (5 bases). This CDR3 region has 15 residues. Germline V gene lookup returns CDR1 LNHDA and CDR2 SQIVND (reference sequence). Trimming took off 1 base at V and 0 bases at J, with 10 bases between the two ends. In DNA form, the CDR3 reads TGTGCCAGTAGTATAGGACGGGGTAGCTCCTACGAGCAGTACTTC. Translated, it gives CASSIGRGSSYEQYF.

The CDR3 region is CASREAGAYNEQFF. For the CDR3, the DNA is TGTGCCAGTAGAGAAGCGGGAGCCTACAATGAGCAGTTCTTC. This chain links TRBV19 with TRBJ2-1, with 8 nucleotides matching TRBD2. The CDR3 sequence is 14 residues long. The germline gives CDR1 LNHDA, CDR2 SQIVND (reference sequence). V shed 6 bases and J 2 bases; nucleotides not matched to a gene: 3.

The J gene is TRBJ1-5, the V gene TRBV4-1; a weak D match, TRBD1 (5 bases). The V gene's germline CDR1 is MGHRA and CDR2 YSYEKL. This CDR3 has 16 residues. With 4 bases removed from V and 5 bases from J, the gap between germline ends came to 18 bases. This CDR3 reads CASSLGNGQVHQPQHF. The CDR3 nucleotides read TGCGCCAGCAGCCTAGGCAACGGACAAGTCCATCAGCCCCAGCATTTT.

V and J are TRBV6-4 and TRBJ2-7; weak D call: TRBD2 (5 bases). Germline V gene lookup returns CDR1 MRHNA and CDR2 SNTAGT. V lost 8 bases, J lost 4 bases, and 18 bases lay in between. The CDR3 spans 14 residues. The chain's CDR3 is CASLSSPRSYEQYF. CDR3 nucleotide sequence: TGTGCCAGCCTCTCTAGCCCTAGGAGTTACGAGCAGTACTTC.

The chain recombines TRBV2 with TRBJ2-3, with D uncertain. Germline loops: CDR1 SNHLY, CDR2 FYNNEI. The CDR3 extends over 17 amino acids. V was cut by 2 bases and J by 1 base, with 16 bases left in between. The CDR3 loop is CASSERDRVLGTDTQYF. The CDR3 coding sequence is TGTGCCAGCAGTGAAAGGGATAGGGTTTTGGGCACAGATACGCAGTATTTT.

The chain uses TRBV2 and TRBJ2-2; 12 bases fit TRBD2. With V trimmed by 5 bases and J by 4 bases, 11 bases remained unmatched. Per the germline V gene, CDR1 is SNHLY and CDR2 is FYNNEI. This CDR3 contains 18 residues. Here the CDR3 reads CASSQTSGSVLSTGELFF. CDR3 nucleotide sequence: TGTGCCAGCAGTCAGACTAGCGGGAGTGTGTTGAGCACCGGGGAGCTGTTTTTT.

The rearrangement uses TRBV5-4 and TRBJ2-7, with D perhaps assigned TRBD1 or TRBD2 (6 bases each). Germline V gene data show CDR1 as SGHNT and CDR2 as YYREEE (reference sequence). CDR3 length: 15 residues. Between the trimmed V and J ends, which lost 2 bases and 3 bases, there was a span of 15 bases. CDR3 residues: CASSFSGGGFYEQYF. DNA of the CDR3: TGTGCCAGCAGCTTTAGCGGAGGGGGGTTCTACGAGCAGTACTTC.

The gene calls are TRBV7-3 and TRBJ2-5; D gene unclear. Trimming took 1 base from V and 5 from J, leaving 8 bases between them. This CDR3 has 13 residues. From germline, CDR1 is SGHTA and CDR2 FQGTGA. The CDR3 region has the DNA TGTGCCAGCAGCTTAAACCTTCGGGAGACCCAGTACTTC. As protein: CASSLNLRETQYF. Using reference TRBV7-3 and TRBJ2-5 for the parts outside the CDR3, the full variable domain is GAGVSQTPSNKVTEKGKYVELRCDPISGHTALYWYRQSLGQGPEFLIYFQGTGAADDSGLPNDRFFAVRPEGSVSTLKIQRTERGDSAVYLCASSLNLRETQYFGPGTRLLVL.

The rearrangement links TRBV27 to TRBJ1-1; perhaps TRBD1 as D (5 bases). The CDR3 runs to 15 residues. Deletions cut 5 bases from V and 0 bases from J, with 13 bases between. CDR1 and CDR2 from the germline V gene are MNHEY and SMNVEV (reference sequence). The CDR3, as DNA: TGTGCCAGCAGTCCGCGACAGATACTGAACACTGAAGCTTTCTTT. Translated: CASSPRQILNTEAFF.

The chain recombines TRBV18 with TRBJ2-5, with 9 bases aligning to TRBD2. The CDR3 is 16 amino acids. Germline-derived CDR1 and CDR2 are KGHSH and LQKENI. Losses at the gene ends were 0 bases for V and 1 base for J; bases not matched to a gene: 3. The chain's CDR3 is CASSPPTSGIQETQYF. DNA for the CDR3: TGTGCCAGCTCACCACCGACTAGCGGAATCCAAGAGACCCAGTACTTC. Combining the CDR3 with reference TRBV18 and TRBJ2-5 gives the whole variable domain NAGVMQNPRHLVRRRGQEARLRCSPMKGHSHVYWYRQLPEEGLKFMVYLQKENIIDESGMPKERFSAEFPKEGPSILRIQQVVRGDSAAYFCASSPPTSGIQETQYFGPGTRLLVL.

V gene TRBV9 combines with J gene TRBJ1-1; 7 bases agree with TRBD1. The J segment lost 0 bases and the V segment lost 2 bases, leaving 10 bases of the junction unmatched. Germline V lookup: CDR1 SGDLS, CDR2 YYNGEE. The CDR3 sequence is 17 residues long. CDR3 residues: CASSVTQGTSMNTEAFF. The CDR3 DNA reads as TGTGCCAGCAGCGTTACACAGGGGACTTCGATGAACACTGAAGCTTTCTTT.

V and J are TRBV28 and TRBJ1-1; TRBD1 might be the D (5 bases). The germline V gene encodes CDR1 MDHEN and CDR2 SYDVKM. V lost 6 bases to trimming and J lost 5 bases, with 7 bases between them. This CDR3 comprises 11 residues. CDR3 in DNA: TGTGCCAGCAGCCGGGGGACTGAAGCTTTCTTT. Amino acid sequence: CASSRGTEAFF.

The chain joins TRBV30 to TRBJ2-3; 10 nucleotides match TRBD1. Trimming removed 6 bases from V and 0 bases from J; junction bases left unmatched: 6. The CDR3 totals 15 residues. The V gene's germline CDR1 is GTSNPN and CDR2 SVGIG (reference sequence). In DNA form, the CDR3 reads TGTGCCTGCCAGACAGGGGGCTCTAGCACAGATACGCAGTATTTT. It codes for CACQTGGSSTDTQYF.

This clone was seen just once. The chain has TRBV7-6 and TRBJ2-5, with 9 bases identical to TRBD2. Germline V gene lookup returns CDR1 SGHVS and CDR2 FNYEAQ. With V trimmed by 1 base and J by 1 base, 4 bases remained unmatched. The CDR3 spans 16 residues. The CDR3, as DNA: TGTGCCAGCAGCTTAGTAAGCGGGAGGATCCAAGAGACCCAGTACTTC. Translation gives CASSLVSGRIQETQYF.

This sequence joins TRBV4-1 and TRBJ2-1, with TRBD1 identical over 9 bases. J gave up 5 bases and V 4 bases, and 6 bases lay outside the gene matches. The germline V gene has CDR1 MGHRA and CDR2 YSYEKL. The CDR3 has 15 amino acids. The CDR3: CASSPPGTGNNEQFF. The DNA for the CDR3 is TGCGCCAGCAGCCCCCCCGGGACAGGGAACAATGAGCAGTTCTTC.

The chain recombines TRBV30 with TRBJ2-1, with D perhaps TRBD2 (6 bases). Germline V gene data show CDR1 as GTSNPN and CDR2 as SVGIG (reference sequence). The CDR3 totals 13 residues. With 5 bases removed from V and 11 bases from J, the gap between germline ends came to 19 bases. The CDR3 here is CAWSADYSSKQFF. CDR3 DNA sequence: TGTGCCTGGTCGGCGGACTATTCCTCAAAGCAGTTCTTC.

The chain recombines TRBV27 with TRBJ2-7; 9 nucleotides line up with TRBD2. In germline, CDR1 is MNHEY, CDR2 SMNVEV (reference sequence). The CDR3 totals 14 residues. Losses at the gene ends were 4 bases for V and 6 bases for J; bases not matched to a gene: 7. CDR3 sequence (DNA): TGTGCCAGCAGTTCGGGACTAGCCTGGAGCGAGCAGTACTTC. It translates to CASSSGLAWSEQYF.

The sample holds one count of this clone. J is TRBJ2-2 and V is TRBV14; perhaps TRBD2 as D (6 bases). From germline, CDR1 is SGHDN and CDR2 FVKESK. The CDR3 has 13 amino acids. V was shortened by 5 bases and J by 9 bases, with 13 bases between the two germline ends. The CDR3 sequence is CASSFGGARELFF. The CDR3 nucleotides read TGTGCCAGCAGCTTCGGAGGGGCGAGGGAGCTGTTTTTT.

The CDR3 region is CASSKASAGSSSYEQYF. For the CDR3, the DNA is TGCGCCAGCAGCAAAGCTTCGGCGGGAAGCAGCTCCTACGAGCAGTACTTC. The rearrangement joins TRBV4-1 to TRBJ2-7; D perhaps matches TRBD2 (6 bases). The CDR3 sequence is 17 residues long. In germline, CDR1 is MGHRA, CDR2 YSYEKL. V was cut by 5 bases and J by 0 bases, with 20 bases left in between.